These 20 T cell receptor beta chains originate from one sample sequenced in a study of tumor and adjacent non-tumor tissue in lung cancer. RNA was extracted from bulk tissue without any cell sorting. The normal lung tissue was taken more than 3 cm from the tumor edge. TCRbeta libraries were built with three rounds of nested PCR, modified from ARM-PCR. TCRdb recomputed calls from the multiplex PCR reads with MiXCR, one row per CDR3 protein. The sample consists of about 90,000 distinct CDR3 sequences, about 77% of them appearing once. The specimen sequenced was distant non-tumor lung tissue. The receptors come from a woman aged 50 to 65 with non-small cell lung cancer.

As regards this clonotype: With a much larger clone just one base away, this may be a read error. The CDR3 coding sequence is TGCGGCGTTGGATTAGGTCGAGGGGGAGATCAGCCCCAGCATTTT. The encoded protein is CGVGLGRGGDQPQHF. This chain uses TRBV29-1 with TRBJ1-5, with D possibly matching TRBD1 (6 bases). CDR1 and CDR2 from the germline V gene are SQVTM and ANQGSEA. The CDR3 loop spans 15 amino acids.

As concerns this clonotype: Without the conserved terminal phenylalanine or tryptophan, this CDR3 likely stems from a read error. The V call is TRBV6-2 or TRBV6-3, the J call TRBJ2-1, with D maybe TRBD2 (6 bases). CDR1 and CDR2 from the germline V gene are MNHEY and SVGEGT. The CDR3 sequence is 14 residues long. The CDR3 region has the DNA TGTGCCAGCACCGACGGGAGCCCCTACAATGAACAGTTCTTA. It encodes CASTDGSPYNEQFL.

Worth noting for this clonotype: This may come from a read error, since a much larger clone is one base off. The chain carries TRBV20-1 and TRBJ2-7; 16 nucleotides agree with TRBD2. Per germline, CDR1 DFQATT and CDR2 SNEGSKA (reference sequence). The V segment lost 2 bases and the J segment 5 bases; nucleotides outside the gene matches: 9. The CDR3 has 17 residues. The CDR3 loop reads CSARSPGLAGGPHEQYF. CDR3 DNA: TGCAGTGCTAGATCACCGGGACTAGCGGGAGGGCCCCACGAGCAGTACTTC.

In its sample, this clonotype was seen many times. A much bigger clone sits one base away, suggesting this may be a read error. V is TRBV6-6 and J is TRBJ2-3, with 10 bases identical to TRBD2. The V and J ends lost 5 bases and 3 bases, in that order; junction bases with no gene match: 8. The CDR3 is 16 amino acids. CDR1 is MNHNY, CDR2 SVGAGI, per germline (reference sequence). As DNA, the CDR3 is TGTGCCAGCAGTCTGGCTAGCGGGAGTATGACAGATACGCAGTATTTT. Amino acids: CASSLASGSMTDTQYF.

Concerning this clonotype: A much larger clone is a single base away; this may be a read error. The V call is TRBV30, the J call TRBJ1-1; a possible D gene is TRBD1 (5 bases). CDR3 size: 14 residues. Germline values: CDR1 GTSNPN, CDR2 SVGIG (reference sequence). CDR3 bases: TGTGTCTGGAGTAGGAGACAGCCCAGCACTGAAGCTTTCTTT. It translates to CVWSRRQPSTEAFF.

This clonotype was observed at least ten times. The chain is built from TRBV4-1 and TRBJ2-1, with 8 bases identical to TRBD2. The V gene end was trimmed by 2 bases and the J gene end by 9 bases; junction bases not matched to a gene: 9. Germline CDR1 MGHRA, CDR2 YSYEKL. The CDR3 runs to 15 residues. The DNA of the CDR3 is TGCGCCAGCAGCCAACCCACTAGCGGAGGGGCTGAGCAGTTCTTC. Residues: CASSQPTSGGAEQFF.

On this clonotype: At one boundary the junction diverges from the germline segment, which might be a read error. The chain joins TRBV12-3 or TRBV12-4 to TRBJ2-7, with D possibly being TRBD1 (5 bases). The CDR3 has 14 residues. CDR3 sequence reads: CANRPATDPSEHYF. CDR3 in DNA: TGTGCCAACAGGCCCGCGACAGATCCGTCCGAGCACTACTTC.

In the case of this clonotype: One end of the junction does not line up with germline, which may come from a read error. V usage is TRBV4-1 and J usage is TRBJ2-7; D uncertain. CDR1 is MGHRA and CDR2 is YSYEKL in the germline V gene. The length of the CDR3 is 14 residues. CDR3 protein: CASSQDTRVWEQYF. In nucleotides, the CDR3 is TGCGCAAGCAGCCAAGACACAAGGGTCTGGGAGCAGTACTTC.

This clonotype was detected only once. Just one base apart from a much larger clone, this may be a read error. The rearrangement joins TRBV20-1 to TRBJ2-1; D is uncertain. Germline V lookup: CDR1 DFQATT, CDR2 SNEGSKA (reference sequence). The CDR3 consists of 15 residues. CDR3 sequence: CSARDLGLDFNERFF. The CDR3 region has the DNA TGCAGTGCTAGAGATTTAGGGCTAGATTTCAATGAGCGGTTCTTC.

The chain links TRBV6-5 to TRBJ1-4; D may be TRBD1 (5 bases). V was trimmed by 10 bases and J by 3 bases, leaving 24 bases between them. The CDR3 covers 17 residues. Germline V gene sequence: CDR1 MNHEY, CDR2 SVGAGI. DNA of the CDR3: TGTGCCAACAGCCATCTTAATCCTGGGGACTCTAATGAAAAACTGTTTTTT. Its protein product is CANSHLNPGDSNEKLFF.

Concerning this clonotype: The CDR3 carries no conserved terminal phenylalanine or tryptophan, so it likely arises from a read error. Because the CDR3's place on the DNA is in doubt, the DNA is left out and the CDR3 is given as listed by TCRdb. This chain joins TRBV11-2 and TRBJ2-7. Ends included, the CDR3 has 14 residues. Germline V gives CDR1 SGHAT, CDR2 FQNNGV. The CDR3 here is CASSLVRGSYEQYC.

Concerning this clonotype: It is likely a read error, because the conserved phenylalanine at the end of the CDR3 is missing. The chain employs TRBV6-5 and TRBJ1-4, with 8 bases matching TRBD1. This CDR3 comprises 17 residues. Per the germline V gene, CDR1 is MNHEY and CDR2 is SVGAGI. The CDR3 bases are TGTGCCAGCAGTCATCTTAATCCAGGGGGCTCTAATAAAAAACTGTTTTTA. Protein product: CASSHLNPGGSNKKLFL.

Details on this clonotype: Germline is not matched at one junction end, which may reflect a read error. The V call is TRBV18, the J call TRBJ2-1; 10 bases are a match to TRBD2. Germline V CDR1 and CDR2: KGHSH, LQKENI. This CDR3 spans 16 amino acids. The CDR3 here is CAISLTTSGNIDEQFF. CDR3 DNA sequence: TGTGCCATCTCACTGACTACTAGCGGGAATATAGATGAGCAGTTCTTC.

Note on this clonotype: An end of the junction differs from the germline gene, which may be a read error. The chain carries TRBV5-1 and TRBJ1-2, with 8 bases matching TRBD1. Germline values: CDR1 SGHRS, CDR2 YFSETQ. This CDR3 spans 13 amino acids. The CDR3 coding sequence is TGCGCCGGCAGCTTGCCTGACAGGGGTGGCTACACCTTC. Translated: CAGSLPDRGGYTF.

The V and J genes are TRBV29-1 and TRBJ2-1; TRBD1 aligns across 7 bases. J lost 3 bases, V lost 5 bases, and 4 bases had no gene match. The CDR3 is 13 amino acids. Germline CDR1 and CDR2: SQVTM and ANQGSEA. This CDR3 is CSVTDRDYNEQFF. CDR3 bases: TGCAGCGTTACTGACAGGGACTACAATGAGCAGTTCTTC.

Concerning this clonotype itself: An end of the junction differs from the germline gene, which may be a read error. The chain links TRBV29-1 to TRBJ2-5; D is uncertain. The CDR3 consists of 16 residues. Looked up from germline, CDR1 is SQVTM and CDR2 is ANQGSEA. CDR3 region: CSVEGGGVPQEETLYF. CDR3 DNA sequence: TGCAGCGTTGAAGGAGGTGGAGTGCCACAAGAAGAGACCCTGTACTTC.

Notes on this clonotype: Germline and junction disagree at one end, which may indicate a read error. The chain employs TRBV11-2 and TRBJ1-1; unclear D gene. Germline values: CDR1 SGHAT, CDR2 FQNNGV. CDR3 size: 14 residues. The CDR3 nucleotides are TGTGCCTGCAGCTTGCTAATGCTGGGAACTGAAGGTATCTTT. Amino acids: CACSLLMLGTEGIF.

In the case of this clonotype: The junction and the germline gene differ at one end; a read error may be behind it. The J gene is TRBJ2-7, the V gene TRBV28, with D hard to call. In germline, CDR1 is MDHEN, CDR2 SYDVKM. The CDR3 runs 13 residues. The CDR3 spells CASILTDSYEHYF. CDR3 in DNA: TGTGCCAGCATCCTCACAGACTCCTACGAGCACTACTTC.

As regards this clonotype: Mismatch with germline at one junction end may stem from a read error. The V and J genes are TRBV11-2 and TRBJ2-7; TRBD2 matches at 7 bases. Germline V gene data show CDR1 as SGHAT and CDR2 as FQNNGV. This CDR3 is 12 amino acids long. DNA of the CDR3: TGTGACAGCAGCTTAAGCAGCGGGGTACAGTACTTC. This translates into CDSSLSSGVQYF.

A note on this clonotype: The germline gene is not matched at one end of the junction; a read error may be the cause. The CDR3 spells CAISQDPEHSYEQYF. In DNA, the CDR3 is TGCGCCATCAGCCAAGATCCCGAACATTCATACGAGCAGTACTTC. The chain is built from TRBV4-1 and TRBJ2-7; D ambiguous. This CDR3 is 15 amino acids long. Germline CDR1 is MGHRA and CDR2 is YSYEKL.